The next 22 T cell receptor beta chains were all read from a single sample in a study of cytomegalovirus exposure and HLA in healthy donors. The PCR contained 60 Vbeta and 13 Jbeta primers. Sequencing used immunoSEQ multiplex PCR; TCRdb keeps in-frame clones, though not all of them. Of 200,000 or so clones listed, 70% to 90% are singletons. Sequences were obtained from PBMCs. Receptors were obtained from a man aged 30-40 years in good health and CMV-seronegative.

The V and J genes are TRBV6-6 and TRBJ1-1, with 8 positions matching TRBD1. The CDR3 contains 13 residues. Germline V gene lookup returns CDR1 MNHNY and CDR2 SVGAGI (reference sequence). After removal of 6 bases from V and 8 bases from J, the junction contained 8 bases not matched to a gene. CDR3 nucleotides: TGTGCCAGCAGGGCCGGACAGGGAAGGGAAGCTTTCTTT. It encodes CASRAGQGREAFF.

This rearrangement joins TRBV7-9 to TRBJ1-2; TRBD1 aligns across 7 bases. Germline values: CDR1 SEHNR, CDR2 FQNEAQ (reference sequence). There are 15 residues in the CDR3. V lost 5 bases to trimming and J lost 0 bases; unmatched junction nucleotides: 6. CDR3: CASSPPGQSNYGYTF. CDR3 sequence (DNA): TGTGCCAGCAGCCCCCCGGGACAGTCTAACTATGGCTACACCTTC.

The CDR3 DNA reads TGTGCCATCAGTGCAAGGACAGGGGGGTACGAGCAGTACTTC. This gives the protein CAISARTGGYEQYF. The rearrangement links TRBV10-3 to TRBJ2-7; 10 bases fit TRBD1. V gave up 4 bases and J gave up 4 bases; unmatched junction bases: 4. CDR1 and CDR2 from the germline V gene are ENHRY and SYGVKD. This CDR3 is 14 amino acids long.

The rearrangement links TRBV5-1 to TRBJ1-1; maybe TRBD1 (5 bases). The V gene lost 0 bases and the J gene lost 3 bases, with 12 bases spanning the gap. The CDR3 has 15 amino acids. Germline V gene lookup returns CDR1 SGHRS and CDR2 YFSETQ. The CDR3 bases are TGCGCCAGCAGCTTGGGCGGACGGGGGGACACTGAAGCTTTCTTT. It codes for CASSLGGRGDTEAFF.

The chain has TRBV5-1 and TRBJ2-3; no definite D call. The CDR3 extends over 16 amino acids. The germline V and J ends were trimmed by 3 bases and 3 bases, with 17 bases remaining between them. Germline CDR1 is SGHRS and CDR2 is YFSETQ. DNA for the CDR3: TGCGCCAGCAGCTCCGCGGCAAGGCGGATGACAGATACGCAGTATTTT. It is translated as CASSSAARRMTDTQYF.

The V gene is TRBV5-4, the J gene TRBJ2-3; 10 bases fit TRBD2. V trimming: 2 bases; J trimming: 0 bases; junction bases outside the gene matches: 3. This CDR3 is 16 amino acids long. The germline V gene encodes CDR1 SGHNT and CDR2 YYREEE (reference sequence). The CDR3 protein is CASSFPSGGSTDTQYF. As DNA, the CDR3 is TGTGCCAGCAGCTTCCCTAGCGGGGGCAGCACAGATACGCAGTATTTT.

J is TRBJ1-1 and V is TRBV2; TRBD1 is a possible D gene (5 bases). Germline CDR1 and CDR2: SNHLY and FYNNEI. CDR3 size: 15 residues. V was cut by 2 bases and J by 11 bases, with 21 bases left in between. CDR3 residues: CASSENVVETVTAFF. The CDR3 coding sequence is TGTGCCAGCAGTGAAAACGTTGTAGAGACAGTCACGGCTTTCTTT.

The genes are TRBV13 and TRBJ2-5, with TRBD2 as a possible D gene (5 bases). The CDR3 has 16 amino acids. The germline gives CDR1 PRHDT, CDR2 FYEKMQ (reference sequence). V was cut by 0 bases and J by 11 bases, with 22 bases left in between. The chain's CDR3 is CASSLGQEWRGGEQYF. In DNA, the CDR3 is TGTGCCAGCAGCTTAGGCCAGGAGTGGCGCGGAGGTGAGCAGTACTTC.

V is TRBV5-4 and J is TRBJ1-6; 9 bases map to TRBD1. CDR3 length: 15 amino acids. The germline V gene encodes CDR1 SGHNT and CDR2 YYREEE (reference sequence). Trimming at V came to 3 bases and at J to 11 bases, leaving 9 bases not matched to a gene. CDR3 residues: CASSSTGTGFAPLHF. The DNA for the CDR3 is TGTGCCAGCAGCTCGACCGGGACAGGGTTCGCACCCCTCCACTTT.

The V and J genes are TRBV5-1 and TRBJ1-4; the D gene is possibly TRBD1 (5 bases). The germline gives CDR1 SGHRS, CDR2 YFSETQ. Trimming cost V 7 bases and J 0 bases, with 10 bases left between them. The CDR3 is 14 residues long. The CDR3 spells CASSRGATNEKLFF. CDR3 coding DNA: TGCGCCAGCTCACGGGGGGCAACTAATGAAAAACTGTTTTTT.

The gene calls are TRBV28 and TRBJ2-2; D unresolved. The CDR3 has 13 residues. CDR1 MDHEN and CDR2 SYDVKM come from the germline V gene. The V end was cut by 2 bases, the J end by 7 bases, with 8 bases between. The CDR3 DNA follows: TGTGCCAGCAGTTTAGTTGCGGACGGGGAGCTGTTTTTT. It yields the protein CASSLVADGELFF. Based on the CDR3 plus reference TRBV28 and TRBJ2-2, the full variable domain is DVKVTQSSRYLVKRTGEKVFLECVQDMDHENMFWYRQDPGLGLRLIYFSYDVKMKEKGDIPEGYSVSREKKERFSLILESASTNQTSMYLCASSLVADGELFFGEGSRLTVL.

The chain uses TRBV5-1 and TRBJ2-3; 15 bases align to TRBD2. V lost 4 bases, J lost 7 bases, and 7 bases stayed unmatched. Germline V lookup: CDR1 SGHRS, CDR2 YFSETQ. This CDR3 is built from 16 residues. The CDR3 loop reads CASSDTGLAGGNTQYF. CDR3 in DNA: TGCGCCAGCAGCGACACGGGACTAGCGGGGGGAAATACGCAGTATTTT.

J is TRBJ2-1 and V is TRBV6-1, with 9 positions matching TRBD1. Losses at the gene ends were 7 bases for V and 3 bases for J; bases not matched to a gene: 7. Germline V CDR1 and CDR2: MNHNS, SASEGT. This CDR3 has 15 residues. CDR3 bases: TGTGCCAGCATCCGAACAGGGGGCTACTACAATGAGCAGTTCTTC. Protein: CASIRTGGYYNEQFF.

The J gene is TRBJ2-1, the V gene TRBV5-1; 11 positions match TRBD2. V was pared by 2 bases and J by 7 bases, with 2 bases of the junction left unmatched. This CDR3 is 14 amino acids long. Germline lookup yields CDR1 SGHRS and CDR2 YFSETQ. The CDR3 region has the DNA TGCGCCAGCAGCTTTAGCGGGGGGGGGAATGAGCAGTTCTTC. The encoded protein is CASSFSGGGNEQFF.

The chain combines TRBV6-5 with TRBJ2-3, with 13 nucleotides matching TRBD2. This CDR3 has 15 residues. With V trimmed by 4 bases and J by 3 bases, 1 base remained unmatched. Looked up from germline, CDR1 is MNHEY and CDR2 is SVGAGI. CDR3 sequence (DNA): TGTGCCAGCAGTTCACTAGCGGGGGGGACAGATACGCAGTATTTT. Translation: CASSSLAGGTDTQYF.

As concerns this clone: Because the CDR3 is missing its conserved closing phenylalanine or tryptophan, this is likely a read error. CDR3: CASSLRGGADTQYL. DNA of the CDR3: TGCGCCAGCAGCTTGCGGGGGGGCGCAGATACGCAGTATCTT. The rearrangement links TRBV4-3 to TRBJ2-3; 9 nucleotides line up with TRBD2. The V and J ends lost 5 bases and 4 bases, in that order; junction bases with no gene match: 4. The germline V gene encodes CDR1 LGHNA and CDR2 YSLEER. This CDR3 spans 14 amino acids.

J is TRBJ1-5 and V is TRBV28; D call uncertain. The length of the CDR3 is 15 residues. Germline CDR1 is MDHEN and CDR2 is SYDVKM. Between the trimmed V and J ends, which lost 3 bases and 3 bases, there was a span of 12 bases. CDR3 nucleotide sequence: TGTGCCAGCAGTTTTTCGGAGGAGGCCAATCAGCCCCAGCATTTT. Translated, it gives CASSFSEEANQPQHF.

The V call is TRBV14, the J call TRBJ1-2; weak D call: TRBD1 (6 bases). Germline CDR1 and CDR2: SGHDN and FVKESK. The CDR3 extends over 15 amino acids. V shed 1 base and J shed 5 bases, with 14 bases lying between them. For the CDR3, the DNA is TGTGCCAGCAGCCAAGTCGGGGGGGCAATTTATGGCTACACCTTC. It encodes CASSQVGGAIYGYTF.

V and J are TRBV28 and TRBJ1-3, with TRBD1 matching over 8 bases. V shed 6 bases and J 3 bases; nucleotides not matched to a gene: 13. The germline V gene encodes CDR1 MDHEN and CDR2 SYDVKM. There are 17 residues in the CDR3. The CDR3 DNA is TGTGCCAGCAGCCCTCATCCGGGACAGGAGCTTGGAAACACCATATATTTT. Residues: CASSPHPGQELGNTIYF.

The gene calls are TRBV6-1 and TRBJ2-2, with D unresolved. CDR1 and CDR2 from the germline V gene are MNHNS and SASEGT. The CDR3 has 14 residues. Trimming removed 6 bases at V and 3 bases at J, with 11 bases between. The CDR3 bases are TGTGCCAGCAGCCCCCCCCGCGACACCGGGGAGCTGTTTTTT. Translated: CASSPPRDTGELFF.

This rearrangement joins TRBV5-1 to TRBJ2-3; 8 nucleotides line up with TRBD2. Germline-derived CDR1 and CDR2 are SGHRS and YFSETQ. Trimming removed 5 bases from V and 4 bases from J; junction bases left unmatched: 3. CDR3 size: 13 residues. The CDR3 coding sequence is TGCGCCAGCAGGCGGGGGGCGTCAGATACGCAGTATTTT. It encodes CASRRGASDTQYF.

Only one count was recorded for this clone. This sequence joins TRBV15 and TRBJ2-1, with D possibly TRBD1 on 7 matching bases. V gave up 5 bases and J gave up 9 bases, with 17 bases separating them. This CDR3 is built from 14 residues. Germline lookup yields CDR1 LNHNV and CDR2 YYDKDF (reference sequence). The CDR3 spells CATSSNRGLGEQFF. CDR3 coding DNA: TGTGCCACCAGCTCTAACAGGGGACTGGGTGAGCAGTTCTTC. The whole variable domain, filled in from reference TRBV15 and TRBJ2-1, reads DAMVIQNPRYQVTQFGKPVTLSCSQTLNHNVMYWYQQKSSQAPKLLFHYYDKDFNNEADTPDNFQSRRPNTSFCFLDIRSPGLGDTAMYLCATSSNRGLGEQFFGPGTRLTVL.